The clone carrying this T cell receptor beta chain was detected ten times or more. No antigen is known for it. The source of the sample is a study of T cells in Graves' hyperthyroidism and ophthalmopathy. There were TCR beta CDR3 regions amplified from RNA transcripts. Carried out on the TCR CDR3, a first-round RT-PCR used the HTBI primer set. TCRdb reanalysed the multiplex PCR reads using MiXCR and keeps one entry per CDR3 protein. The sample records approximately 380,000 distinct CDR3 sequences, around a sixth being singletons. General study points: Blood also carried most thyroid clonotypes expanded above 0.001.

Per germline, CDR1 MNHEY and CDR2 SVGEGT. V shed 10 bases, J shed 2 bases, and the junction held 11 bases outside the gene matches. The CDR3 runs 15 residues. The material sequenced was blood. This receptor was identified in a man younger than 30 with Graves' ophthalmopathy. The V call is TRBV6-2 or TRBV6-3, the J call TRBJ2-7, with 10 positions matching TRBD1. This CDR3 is CATTPGQGFAYEQYF. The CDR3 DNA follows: TGTGCCACTACCCCGGGACAGGGGTTCGCCTACGAGCAGTACTTC.